One sample yielded the 27 T cell receptor beta chains listed below, sequenced in a study of CD8 T cells in ankylosing spondylitis. TCRdb analysed the 5' RACE reads with MiXCR anew, one entry per CDR3 protein. The profile shows 200,000 to 250,000 distinct CDR3 sequences, 32% of them singletons. Source material: blood, either unsorted or a sorted T cell fraction (not recorded which). These receptors were taken from a male donor with ankylosing spondylitis or in good health (not recorded which).

The table lists this clonotype with a count of one. Germline is not matched at one junction end, which may reflect a read error. This chain connects TRBV6-5 to TRBJ1-2, with D maybe TRBD1 (6 bases). This CDR3 contains 14 residues. The germline CDR1 and CDR2 sequences are MNHEY and SVGAGI. CDR3 region: CASSYGRGNYGYAF. CDR3 bases: TGTGCCAGCAGTTATGGCAGGGGTAACTATGGCTACGCCTTC.

This clonotype was counted at least ten times. The chain combines TRBV6-5 with TRBJ2-7; D is undetermined. Germline assignment: CDR1 MNHEY and CDR2 SVGAGI. This CDR3 has 13 amino acids. V was pared by 3 bases and J by 3 bases, with 9 bases between. The CDR3: CASSYFPFYEQYF. CDR3 DNA: TGTGCCAGCAGTTATTTCCCATTCTACGAGCAGTACTTC.

V gene TRBV4-1 combines with J gene TRBJ2-6, with a weak D call TRBD1 (5 bases). CDR1 and CDR2 from the germline V gene are MGHRA and YSYEKL. The CDR3 length is 15 residues. The V end was cut by 2 bases, the J end by 8 bases, with 13 bases between. In DNA, the CDR3 is TGCGCCAGCAGCCAATGGGCGGCAGGGACCAACGTCCTGACTTTC. The encoded protein is CASSQWAAGTNVLTF.

This clonotype was seen only a few times. The rearrangement uses TRBV6-1 and TRBJ1-1, with 10 bases matching TRBD1. The CDR3 has 16 residues. Trimming took 4 bases from V and 3 from J; bases not matched to a gene: 8. CDR1 and CDR2 (germline): MNHNS, SASEGT. The CDR3 DNA sequence: TGTGCCAGCAGTGGGGGTCCGGGGACAGGGGACACTGAAGCTTTCTTT. Amino acid sequence: CASSGGPGTGDTEAFF.

V is TRBV15 and J is TRBJ2-2; D not resolved. Trimming cost V 6 bases and J 6 bases, with 5 bases left between them. The length of the CDR3 is 11 residues. Germline values: CDR1 LNHNV, CDR2 YYDKDF (reference sequence). CDR3 residues: CATRLSGELFF. CDR3 DNA sequence: TGTGCCACCAGGCTGTCCGGGGAGCTGTTTTTT.

The chain uses TRBV30 and TRBJ2-2, with 9 bases aligning to TRBD1. This CDR3 has 14 amino acids. V was pared by 2 bases and J by 5 bases, with 3 bases of the junction left unmatched. The germline CDR1 and CDR2 sequences are GTSNPN and SVGIG (reference sequence). This CDR3 is CAWSLTGGTGELFF. CDR3 DNA: TGTGCCTGGAGTTTGACAGGGGGAACCGGGGAGCTGTTTTTT.

The chain uses TRBV9 and TRBJ2-3, with 10 bases matching TRBD2. The CDR3 covers 15 residues. Germline V gene lookup returns CDR1 SGDLS and CDR2 YYNGEE. V lost 4 bases to trimming and J lost 6 bases; unmatched junction nucleotides: 8. The CDR3 DNA reads TGTGCCAGCAGCCCAAGCGGGGGGGGGATGGATACGCAGTATTTT. Its protein is CASSPSGGGMDTQYF.

By sample share, this clonotype is medium-sized. This rearrangement joins TRBV20-1 to TRBJ2-3; D not certain. The CDR3 covers 12 residues. CDR1 and CDR2 from the germline V gene are DFQATT and SNEGSKA (reference sequence). The ends were cut back, 5 bases at V and 4 bases at J, with 10 bases in the middle. The CDR3 reads CSAASRPDTQYF. CDR3 bases: TGCAGTGCTGCCTCTCGGCCAGATACGCAGTATTTT.

This clonotype was seen only a few times. This chain links TRBV5-5 with TRBJ1-2, with TRBD1 identical over 8 bases. The CDR3 is 15 amino acids. V gave up 1 base and J gave up 4 bases; unmatched junction bases: 6. CDR1 SGHKS and CDR2 YYEKEE come from the germline V gene (reference sequence). The CDR3 DNA reads TGTGCCAGCAGCTTGTTGGCGGGACAGGTCTATGGCTACACCTTC. This codes for CASSLLAGQVYGYTF. Supplemented by reference TRBV5-5 and TRBJ1-2, the full variable domain reads DAGVTQSPTHLIKTRGQQVTLRCSPISGHKSVSWYQQVLGQGPQFIFQYYEKEERGRGNFPDRFSARQFPNYSSELNVNALLLGDSALYLCASSLLAGQVYGYTFGSGTRLTVV.

The chain has TRBV24-1 and TRBJ2-3; 13 bases match TRBD2. Germline CDR1 KGHDR, CDR2 SFDVKD. The CDR3 is 15 amino acids. The ends lost 7 bases at V and 5 bases at J; junction bases unmatched: 5. CDR3 amino acids: CATRGTSGKGDTQYF. The DNA of the CDR3 is TGTGCCACCAGAGGGACTAGCGGGAAGGGAGATACGCAGTATTTT.

The chain has TRBV29-1 and TRBJ2-5, with a tentative D call TRBD2 (6 bases). This CDR3 has 14 residues. Germline CDR1 is SQVTM and CDR2 is ANQGSEA. Trimming pared 6 bases from V and 2 bases from J, leaving 16 bases between. This CDR3 reads CSVISGTSQETQYF. CDR3 coding DNA: TGCAGCGTGATATCGGGGACTTCACAAGAGACCCAGTACTTC.

This clonotype has a handful of counts. The chain links TRBV6-5 to TRBJ2-7; TRBD1 is a possible D gene (5 bases). The V end was cut by 0 bases, the J end by 2 bases, with 11 bases between. This CDR3 contains 15 residues. Germline V gene lookup returns CDR1 MNHEY and CDR2 SVGAGI. The CDR3 sequence: CASSYSQGSPYEQYF. CDR3 DNA: TGTGCCAGCAGTTACTCCCAGGGAAGCCCCTACGAGCAGTACTTC.

The chain links TRBV12-3 or TRBV12-4 to TRBJ2-3; D call uncertain. The CDR3 consists of 14 residues. V dropped 3 bases and J dropped 3 bases, with 10 bases sitting between them. Written as DNA, the CDR3 is TGTGCCAGCAGTTTTAGGTGGGGTACAGATACGCAGTATTTT. Protein product: CASSFRWGTDTQYF.

V gene TRBV12-3 or TRBV12-4 combines with J gene TRBJ2-7; weak D call: TRBD1 (6 bases). The CDR3 consists of 14 residues. Trimming pared 4 bases from V and 3 bases from J, leaving 13 bases between. CDR3 sequence (DNA): TGTGCCAGCAGTTCCGACAGGAGGCTCTACGAGCAGTACTTC. This codes for CASSSDRRLYEQYF.

This clonotype was seen only once. V and J are TRBV3-1 and TRBJ2-3; D uncertain. Germline CDR1 and CDR2: LGHDT and YNNKEL (reference sequence). V was clipped by 0 bases and J by 2 bases, with 12 bases between them. The CDR3 contains 16 residues. This CDR3 is CASSQDRLRPTDTQYF. In DNA form, the CDR3 reads TGTGCCAGCAGCCAAGATCGGCTCCGCCCCACAGATACGCAGTATTTT.

The chain combines TRBV6-1 with TRBJ1-5; D remains ambiguous. The CDR3 runs to 18 residues. Trimming took off 9 bases at V and 0 bases at J, with 24 bases between the two ends. From germline, CDR1 is MNHNS and CDR2 SASEGT. The CDR3 reads CARHFTKRKEVSNQPQHF. CDR3 in DNA: TGTGCCAGACACTTCACCAAACGCAAGGAGGTTAGCAATCAGCCCCAGCATTTT.

CDR3: CSARLVPYGYTF. CDR3 in DNA: TGCAGTGCTAGACTGGTACCCTATGGCTACACCTTC. The chain employs TRBV20-1 and TRBJ1-2, with D hard to call. The CDR3 sequence is 12 residues long. V was trimmed by 2 bases and J by 4 bases, leaving 8 bases between them. Germline V lookup: CDR1 DFQATT, CDR2 SNEGSKA (reference sequence).

This clonotype turned up a few times. The chain carries TRBV5-6 and TRBJ2-2, with 8 bases fitting TRBD1. The CDR3 extends over 16 amino acids. Looked up from germline, CDR1 is SGHDT and CDR2 is YYEEEE. The V and J ends lost 4 bases and 4 bases, in that order; junction bases with no gene match: 9. The CDR3 sequence is CASSLVRTGSTGELFF. The DNA of the CDR3 is TGTGCCAGCAGCCTTGTTCGGACAGGGAGCACCGGGGAGCTGTTTTTT.

In its sample, this clonotype was seen a few times. J is TRBJ1-1 and V is TRBV12-3 or TRBV12-4; no clear D. V lost 2 bases to trimming and J lost 3 bases, with 7 bases between them. The length of the CDR3 is 13 residues. DNA for the CDR3: TGTGCCAGCAGTTTACGGGAGGACACTGAAGCTTTCTTT. Protein sequence: CASSLREDTEAFF.

The CDR3: CSARDTGHYEQYF. CDR3 DNA sequence: TGCAGTGCTAGAGACACGGGACATTACGAGCAGTACTTC. The chain is built from TRBV20-1 and TRBJ2-7; TRBD1 is a possible D gene (6 bases). The CDR3 extends over 13 amino acids. The V end lost 0 bases, the J end lost 4 bases, and 10 bases lay between the germline ends. Germline values: CDR1 DFQATT, CDR2 SNEGSKA (reference sequence).

The V call is TRBV29-1, the J call TRBJ2-1; no clear D gene. CDR1 is SQVTM and CDR2 is ANQGSEA in the germline V gene. V was clipped by 3 bases and J by 4 bases, with 7 bases between them. This CDR3 has 12 residues. The CDR3 loop is CSVEWQYNEQFF. Written as DNA, the CDR3 is TGCAGCGTTGAGTGGCAGTACAATGAGCAGTTCTTC.

This clonotype was seen a few times. V usage is TRBV15 and J usage is TRBJ2-7, with D tentatively TRBD1 or TRBD2 (5 bases each). Trimming pared 3 bases from V and 2 bases from J, leaving 17 bases between. Germline V gives CDR1 LNHNV, CDR2 YYDKDF (reference sequence). The CDR3 spans 16 residues. The CDR3 region is CATSSPGTGRPYEQYF. CDR3 nucleotide sequence: TGTGCCACCAGCAGCCCAGGGACGGGACGGCCCTACGAGCAGTACTTC.

This chain links TRBV27 with TRBJ2-5, with TRBD1 identical over 8 bases. Per germline, CDR1 MNHEY and CDR2 SMNVEV (reference sequence). The V segment lost 0 bases and the J segment 5 bases; nucleotides outside the gene matches: 2. The CDR3 runs 14 residues. CDR3 sequence (DNA): TGTGCCAGCAGTTTATCGGGACAGGTGGAGACCCAGTACTTC. Residues: CASSLSGQVETQYF.

This clonotype was recorded a few times. This chain connects TRBV20-1 to TRBJ2-3, with 7 bases lining up with TRBD2. Losses at the gene ends were 3 bases for V and 1 base for J; bases not matched to a gene: 10. CDR1 is DFQATT and CDR2 is SNEGSKA in the germline V gene (reference sequence). The CDR3 totals 16 residues. CDR3 region: CSARKFAGEGTDTQYF. In nucleotides, the CDR3 is TGCAGTGCTAGGAAGTTTGCGGGGGAGGGCACAGATACGCAGTATTTT.

This clonotype was seen only a few times. The genes are TRBV4-1 and TRBJ1-2, with D perhaps TRBD1 (5 bases). V lost 4 bases and J 1 base, leaving 16 bases between the germline ends. The CDR3 is made up of 16 amino acids. The germline V gene has CDR1 MGHRA and CDR2 YSYEKL. CDR3 sequence reads: CASSPSGGGDNYGYTF. The CDR3 nucleotides are TGCGCCAGCAGCCCATCGGGGGGGGGAGATAACTATGGCTACACCTTC.

The chain is built from TRBV6-1 and TRBJ2-3; TRBD2 might be the D (7 bases). This CDR3 has 16 residues. CDR1 is MNHNS, CDR2 SASEGT, per germline. V lost 6 bases, J lost 3 bases, and 19 bases lay in between. CDR3: CASRPRGGASTDTQYF. The CDR3 DNA reads as TGTGCCAGCAGACCGAGGGGGGGGGCCTCGACAGATACGCAGTATTTT.

This clonotype was counted a few times. The chain combines TRBV7-2 with TRBJ1-2; D gene unclear. With 2 bases removed from V and 9 bases from J, the gap between germline ends came to 16 bases. Germline V gene data show CDR1 as SGHTA and CDR2 as FQGNSA. This CDR3 has 14 residues. The CDR3 region is CASSLIPTASSYTF. The CDR3 bases are TGTGCCAGCAGCTTAATCCCTACGGCCTCCAGCTACACCTTC.